These T cell receptor beta chains were read from a single sample in a study of low-dose radiotherapy and immunotherapy resistance in tumors. Using its own MiXCR run on the reads, TCRdb lists one record per CDR3 protein. The sample consists of 40,000 or so distinct CDR3 sequences, 31% of them appearing once. The specimen comprised PBMCs, sampled before treatment. The receptors come from a male donor with gallbladder cancer. Each CDR3 is given with its conserved first and last residue. A D gene is named only where the DNA matches it firmly. Rows give clone size only sometimes, using once, few, many, or a class for an expanded clone.

TRBD1	14	NA	TRBV5-1	TRBJ2-7	TGCGCCAGCAGCCTCCGACAGGGCGCCAACGAGCAGTACTTC	CASSLRQGANEQYF
TRBD1	14	NA	TRBV28	TRBJ2-1	TGTGCCAGCAGTTCGACAGGGGCCTACAATGAGCAGTTCTTC	CASSSTGAYNEQFF
NA	15	many	TRBV7-2	TRBJ2-2	TGTGCCAGCAGCTTAGCGGGGGGTAACACCGGGGAGCTGTTTTTT	CASSLAGGNTGELFF
NA	15	many	TRBV30	TRBJ1-1	TGTGCCTGGAGCCAACCCCGGTCCGGGGGCACTGAAGCTTTCTTT	CAWSQPRSGGTEAFF
TRBD2	17	few	TRBV4-2	TRBJ2-5	TGTGCCAGCAGCCCAGAGAAGCGGGGGGGCCTTGGGGAGACCCAGTACTTC	CASSPEKRGGLGETQYF
NA	14	NA	TRBV19	TRBJ2-1	TGTGCCAGTACGATCGGGTCCCTTTACAATGAGCAGTTCTTC	CASTIGSLYNEQFF
NA	13	medium-sized	TRBV5-8	TRBJ1-1	TGTGCCAGCAGCTTTGGGGGAGGCACTGAAGCTTTCTTT	CASSFGGGTEAFF
NA	15	NA	TRBV27	TRBJ2-5	TGTGCCAGCAGTCCTCGATGGCAGGAACAAGAGACCCAGTACTTC	CASSPRWQEQETQYF
NA	14	many	TRBV7-9	TRBJ2-7	TGTGCCAGCAGCTTAGACAGGGTGGCCTACGAGCAGTACTTC	CASSLDRVAYEQYF
NA	13	NA	TRBV6-2/TRBV6-3	TRBJ1-1	TGTGCCAGCAGTGATAGCAGGGCCACTGAAGCTTTCTTT	CASSDSRATEAFF
NA	17	NA	TRBV20-1	TRBJ2-5	TGCAGTGCTAGAGCGTTAAGAAGCGGACCCATGGGAGAGACCCAGTACTTC	CSARALRSGPMGETQYF
TRBD1	11	many	TRBV19	TRBJ1-4	TGTGCCAGTCTCCAGGGGGCAAAACTGTTTTTT	CASLQGAKLFF
NA	15	few	TRBV5-1	TRBJ2-3	TGCGCCAGCAGCTTTTTGCGGGAATCCACAGATACGCAGTATTTT	CASSFLRESTDTQYF
TRBD1	13	many	TRBV6-6	TRBJ2-7	TGTGCCAGCAGTTCCCCGACAGGGCTGGAGCAGTACTTC	CASSSPTGLEQYF
NA	14	once	TRBV5-1	TRBJ1-4	TGCGCCAGCAGCTTCGGGAATAGTGGAGAAAAACTGTTTTTT	CASSFGNSGEKLFF
TRBD2	15	many	TRBV3-1	TRBJ2-7	TGTGCCAGCAGCCCCGCGTCGGCGGGGGGCGGCGAGCAGTACTTC	CASSPASAGGGEQYF
NA	15	many	TRBV5-4	TRBJ2-2	TGTGCCAGCAGCCCCCCAGGGTTCAACACCGGGGAGCTGTTTTTT	CASSPPGFNTGELFF
TRBD1	14	few	TRBV20-1	TRBJ1-1	TGCAGTGCTATAAGACAGGGGATGAACACTGAAGCTTTCTTT	CSAIRQGMNTEAFF
TRBD1	15	many	TRBV28	TRBJ2-3	TGTGCCAGCAGCCTCCGGGACAGGGTTCCAGATACGCAGTATTTT	CASSLRDRVPDTQYF
NA	16	many	TRBV12-3/TRBV12-4	TRBJ2-7	TGTGCCAGCAGTTTCTCGGGGACCTTCCTCCAGTACGAGCAGTACTTC	CASSFSGTFLQYEQYF
NA	14	NA	TRBV5-1	TRBJ2-2	TGCGCCAGCAGCTTCGGACTGAACACCGGGGAGCTGTTTTTT	CASSFGLNTGELFF
NA	13	NA	TRBV6-2/TRBV6-3	TRBJ2-2	TGTGCCAGCACAGGGGTGGTAGGCGGGGAGCTGTTTTTT	CASTGVVGGELFF
NA	14	many	TRBV13	TRBJ2-7	TGTGCCAGCAGCTTAGGCAGCGGGCCCTACGAGCAGTACTTC	CASSLGSGPYEQYF
TRBD2	17	few	TRBV20-1	TRBJ2-5	TGCAGTGCTAGAGATACGGCTAGCGGGGACCCCCGAGAGACCCAGTACTTC	CSARDTASGDPRETQYF
NA	15	many	TRBV11-2	TRBJ2-1	TGTGCCAGCAGCTTACCAGAACCTTCTACTAGGGAGCAGTTCTTC	CASSLPEPSTREQFF
TRBD2	15	NA	TRBV11-2	TRBJ2-1	TGTGCCAGCAGCGGCAGACTAGCGGGGAACAATGAGCAGTTCTTC	CASSGRLAGNNEQFF
NA	14	many	TRBV5-1	TRBJ2-7	TGCGCCAGCAGCCCGGGGGGCTCTACCTACGAGCAGTACTTC	CASSPGGSTYEQYF
NA	11	NA	TRBV3-1	TRBJ1-3	TGTGCCAGCAGCACTGGAAACACCATATATTTT	CASSTGNTIYF
TRBD1	14	many	TRBV7-9	TRBJ2-7	TGTGCCAGCAGTTACTGGACAGGGGGCAGGGAGCAGTACTTC	CASSYWTGGREQYF
TRBD2	15	NA	TRBV9	TRBJ2-7	TGTGCCAGCAGCGTAGATGGGCGGGGGGCGGGAGAGCAGTACTTC	CASSVDGRGAGEQYF
NA	15	NA	TRBV11-1	TRBJ2-7	TGTGCCAGCAGCTTGGGGGACATCCAATCCTACGAGCAGTACTTC	CASSLGDIQSYEQYF
NA	18	NA	TRBV27	TRBJ1-6	TGTGCCAGCAGTTTATCCCACAGACAGAGCTCCTATAATTCACCCCTCCACTTT	CASSLSHRQSSYNSPLHF
NA	13	NA	TRBV23-1	TRBJ2-7	TGCGCCAGCAGTCAGGGCCAGAGCTACGAGCAGTACTTC	CASSQGQSYEQYF
NA	14	medium-sized	TRBV5-4	TRBJ2-7	TGTGCCAGCAGCTCCGGGACTGTGACCTACGAGCAGTACTTC	CASSSGTVTYEQYF
TRBD1	15	many	TRBV29-1	TRBJ1-5	TGCAGCGCTAAAACCGGGACAGGGATCAATCAGCCCCAGCATTTT	CSAKTGTGINQPQHF
TRBD1	12	NA	TRBV6-2/TRBV6-3	TRBJ1-1	TGTGCCAGCAGTGAAGGGGGCCTTAAAGCTTTCTTT	CASSEGGLKAFF
NA	12	many	TRBV29-1	TRBJ2-5	TGCAGCTCCACGGGGGACCAAGAGACCCAGTACTTC	CSSTGDQETQYF
NA	16	many	TRBV7-9	TRBJ1-3	TGTGCCAGCACCCAATGGGATCCTTTTCCCGGAAACACCATATATTTT	CASTQWDPFPGNTIYF
NA	16	many	TRBV2	TRBJ2-6	TGTGCCACTAGGGAGTGGGCAAGCTCTGGGGCCAACGTCCTGACTTTC	CATREWASSGANVLTF
TRBD2	17	many	TRBV9	TRBJ2-3	TGTGCCAGCAGCGTAGGAGTGACTAGCGGTAGCACAGATACGCAGTATTTT	CASSVGVTSGSTDTQYF
NA	16	NA	TRBV14	TRBJ2-5	TGTGCCAGCAGCCCCGGCGGCTCCCTGGTCACAGAGACCCAGTACTTC	CASSPGGSLVTETQYF
NA	13	NA	TRBV6-5	TRBJ2-5	TGTGCCAGCAGTTTTCAGGGTGGAGAGACCCAGTACTTC	CASSFQGGETQYF
NA	15	many	TRBV7-2	TRBJ2-1	TGTGCCAGCAGCCCTAGGGGCCCGACAGGTAATGAGCAGTTCTTC	CASSPRGPTGNEQFF
NA	15	many	TRBV12-3/TRBV12-4	TRBJ2-3	TGTGCCACTTCCGACCTGGGCGGGGTATATGGTACGCAGTATTTT	CATSDLGGVYGTQYF
NA	15	many	TRBV19	TRBJ2-7	TGTGCCAGTAGTCCAACCGAAGGGACCCCCTACGAGCAGTACTTC	CASSPTEGTPYEQYF
NA	13	NA	TRBV4-1	TRBJ2-5	TGCGCCAGCAGCCCGGAGTTACAAGAGACCCAGTACTTC	CASSPELQETQYF
NA	15	NA	TRBV20-1	TRBJ2-7	TGCAGTGCTAGAGATTTAGGGGATAGCTCCTACGAGCAGTACTTC	CSARDLGDSSYEQYF
NA	19	few	TRBV5-1	TRBJ2-3	TGCGCCAGCAGCTTGGCCGTGTCCCTTCGGGGGACGAGCACAGATACGCAGTATTTT	CASSLAVSLRGTSTDTQYF
NA	13	many	TRBV2	TRBJ2-7	TGTGCCAGCAGTCCTACAGGGTACTACGAGCAGTACTTC	CASSPTGYYEQYF
NA	11	NA	TRBV5-1	TRBJ2-1	TGCGCCAGCAGCTTGTCCGTCGAGCAGTTCTTC	CASSLSVEQFF
NA	11	many	TRBV20-1	TRBJ2-5	TGCAGTGCTAGAGCCGGGGAGACCCAGTACTTC	CSARAGETQYF
NA	16	NA	TRBV28	TRBJ2-6	TGTGCCAGCAGTTCACTTGTGATCTCTGGGGCCAACGTCCTGACTTTC	CASSSLVISGANVLTF
NA	12	NA	TRBV28	TRBJ2-3	TGTGCCAGCAGTTTCCTGGCAGCCCAGCAGTATTTT	CASSFLAAQQYF